These 21 T cell receptor beta chains came from one sample sequenced in a study of blood T cell repertoires in COVID-19. Only in-frame clones appear in the TCRdb table, and some are missing; sequencing was by immunoSEQ multiplex PCR. Of roughly 330,000 clones in the sample, about 87% were seen once. Input material: PBMCs or T cells enriched from blood (not recorded which). These TCRs come from a woman in her twenties or thirties who had recovered from COVID-19.

The chain uses TRBV6-1 and TRBJ2-6; 9 bases agree with TRBD1. The trim removed 6 bases at V and 0 bases at J, leaving 6 bases unmatched. Germline V gene sequence: CDR1 MNHNS, CDR2 SASEGT. This CDR3 spans 17 amino acids. Here the CDR3 DNA reads TGTGCCAGCAGGGAACAGGGGGCAGGCTCTGGGGCCAACGTCCTGACTTTC. Its translation: CASREQGAGSGANVLTF.

This clone was seen a few times. The gene calls are TRBV5-1 and TRBJ2-7, with a possible D match to TRBD1 (6 bases). V lost 4 bases and J lost 3, with 14 bases in between. Germline assignment: CDR1 SGHRS and CDR2 YFSETQ. This CDR3 spans 14 amino acids. DNA for the CDR3: TGCGCCAGCAGCCAAAACGGACAGTACTACGAGCAGTACTTC. Protein: CASSQNGQYYEQYF.

This chain connects TRBV12-3 or TRBV12-4 to TRBJ1-2; 8 positions agree with TRBD1. Trimming at V came to 3 bases and at J to 5 bases, leaving 2 bases not matched to a gene. The CDR3 spans 13 residues. The CDR3 DNA reads TGTGCCAGCAGTTTTAACAGGGGGTATGGCTACACCTTC. Translated, it gives CASSFNRGYGYTF.

The CDR3 DNA reads TGTGCCAGCAGTTACTCGAACAGGCCCTACGAGCAGTACTTC. Translating it yields CASSYSNRPYEQYF. This chain connects TRBV6-5 to TRBJ2-7, with D possibly matching TRBD1 (5 bases). V was pared by 0 bases and J by 2 bases, with 8 bases between. The CDR3 spans 14 residues. Germline V gives CDR1 MNHEY, CDR2 SVGAGI.

V usage is TRBV5-1 and J usage is TRBJ1-4, with 7 bases fitting TRBD1. The CDR3 contains 18 residues. Losses at the gene ends were 4 bases for V and 1 base for J; bases not matched to a gene: 13. Germline CDR1 and CDR2: SGHRS and YFSETQ. The CDR3 nucleotides read TGCGCCAGCAGCCGATCCGACAGGGACTTTGGAACTAATGAAAAACTGTTTTTT. Its protein product is CASSRSDRDFGTNEKLFF.

The chain employs TRBV30 and TRBJ1-2; D remains unclear. This CDR3 is built from 13 residues. The V end was cut by 1 base, the J end by 6 bases, with 12 bases between. The germline gives CDR1 GTSNPN, CDR2 SVGIG (reference sequence). CDR3 bases: TGTGCCTGGAGTGATGCCCCACAAGATGGCTACACCTTC. It encodes CAWSDAPQDGYTF.

This chain links TRBV24-1 with TRBJ2-7; 7 nucleotides match TRBD1. With 2 bases clipped from V and 2 bases from J, the junction kept 14 bases outside the gene matches. The CDR3 is 18 residues long. CDR1 is KGHDR, CDR2 SFDVKD, per germline. The CDR3: CATSDWKEARTGPYEQYF. As DNA, the CDR3 is TGTGCCACCAGTGATTGGAAGGAAGCGAGGACAGGACCCTACGAGCAGTACTTC.

V usage is TRBV29-1 and J usage is TRBJ1-2; no clear D gene. From germline, CDR1 is SQVTM and CDR2 ANQGSEA. The CDR3 has 9 amino acids. V was clipped by 4 bases and J by 7 bases, with 4 bases between them. The CDR3 here is CSVAVGYTF. Written as DNA, the CDR3 is TGCAGCGTTGCTGTTGGCTACACCTTC.

V is TRBV5-1 and J is TRBJ2-1, with TRBD2 matching 8 bases. This CDR3 has 16 amino acids. Germline CDR1 reads SGHRS; CDR2 reads YFSETQ. Losses at the gene ends were 8 bases for V and 1 base for J; bases not matched to a gene: 11. The CDR3 sequence: CASSRRAGGSYNEQFF. Here the CDR3 DNA reads TGCGCCAGTAGTCGGAGGGCGGGGGGATCCTACAATGAGCAGTTCTTC.

The rearrangement uses TRBV5-1 and TRBJ2-7; the match to TRBD2 covers 14 bases. Germline V lookup: CDR1 SGHRS, CDR2 YFSETQ. V shed 4 bases and J 0 bases; nucleotides not matched to a gene: 6. This CDR3 has 17 residues. This CDR3 is CASSPGLAGGPSYEQYF. The CDR3 nucleotides read TGCGCCAGCAGCCCCGGACTAGCGGGGGGCCCCTCCTACGAGCAGTACTTC.

V usage is TRBV7-9 and J usage is TRBJ2-5, with D possibly matching TRBD1 (7 bases). Germline lookup yields CDR1 SEHNR and CDR2 FQNEAQ (reference sequence). This CDR3 has 14 residues. V lost 3 bases and J lost 5, with 13 bases in between. The CDR3 sequence: CASSFTRGAETQYF. DNA for the CDR3: TGTGCCAGCAGCTTTACCAGGGGGGCGGAGACCCAGTACTTC.

The chain combines TRBV7-2 with TRBJ1-2, with 10 nucleotides matching TRBD1. The CDR3 has 15 residues. V shed 5 bases, J shed 5 bases, and the junction held 8 bases outside the gene matches. From germline, CDR1 is SGHTA and CDR2 FQGNSA. CDR3 bases: TGTGCCAGCAGCCCAGGGACAGGGGACCCATATGGCTACACCTTC. Amino acids: CASSPGTGDPYGYTF. The variable domain in full, completed from reference TRBV7-2 and TRBJ1-2, reads GAGVSQSPSNKVTEKGKDVELRCDPISGHTALYWYRQSLGQGLEFLIYFQGNSAPDKSGLPSDRFSAERTGGSVSTLTIQRTQQEDSAVYLCASSPGTGDPYGYTFGSGTRLTVV.

The chain couples TRBV5-1 to TRBJ1-2; unclear D gene. The V end lost 3 bases, the J end lost 3 bases, and 15 bases lay between the germline ends. The CDR3 covers 15 residues. CDR1 is SGHRS and CDR2 is YFSETQ in the germline V gene. The CDR3 sequence: CASSSSGVVDYGYTF. For the CDR3, the DNA is TGCGCCAGCAGCTCTAGCGGGGTGGTCGACTATGGCTACACCTTC.

The chain is built from TRBV28 and TRBJ1-1, with D tentatively TRBD1 (5 bases). The germline V and J ends were trimmed by 3 bases and 1 base, with 9 bases remaining between them. Germline CDR1 reads MDHEN; CDR2 reads SYDVKM. The CDR3 consists of 14 residues. The CDR3 DNA reads TGTGCCAGCAGTTTCGGGCAGGGGAACACTGAAGCTTTCTTT. It is translated as CASSFGQGNTEAFF.

The chain employs TRBV7-9 and TRBJ1-1, with D maybe TRBD1 (5 bases). The germline V gene has CDR1 SEHNR and CDR2 FQNEAQ (reference sequence). This CDR3 contains 17 residues. Trimming shortened V by 5 bases and J by 1 base, and 20 bases separated the two germline ends. CDR3 nucleotide sequence: TGTGCCAGCAGCCCCACGGGAGGTATCAGGGCGAACACTGAAGCTTTCTTT. Amino acids: CASSPTGGIRANTEAFF.

This clone was observed a single time. This specimen includes other DNA sequences encoding the same CDR3. This chain uses TRBV30 with TRBJ1-2; perhaps TRBD1 as D (5 bases). The CDR3 extends over 12 amino acids. Germline CDR1 reads GTSNPN; CDR2 reads SVGIG (reference sequence). The V and J ends lost 1 base and 5 bases respectively, with 8 bases between them. In nucleotides, the CDR3 is TGTGCCTGGAGTGCTGGGGGGTATGGCTACACCTTC. It codes for CAWSAGGYGYTF.

This sequence joins TRBV3-1 (or the pseudogene TRBV3-2) and TRBJ1-1; a possible D gene is TRBD1 (5 bases). The V gene's germline CDR1 is LGHDT and CDR2 YNNKEL (reference sequence). This CDR3 region has 15 residues. V lost 6 bases to trimming and J lost 3 bases, with 17 bases between them. The CDR3 sequence is CASSLLGGEDTEAFF. As DNA, the CDR3 is TGTGCCAGCAGTCTCCTTGGGGGGGAGGACACTGAAGCTTTCTTT.

V usage is TRBV5-1 and J usage is TRBJ2-7, with 7 bases aligning to TRBD1. Germline V lookup: CDR1 SGHRS, CDR2 YFSETQ. The ends lost 5 bases at V and 6 bases at J; junction bases unmatched: 14. The CDR3 has 15 residues. The CDR3 sequence: CASSLKLDRVGEQYF. In DNA, the CDR3 is TGCGCCAGCAGTCTAAAGCTTGACAGGGTGGGCGAGCAGTACTTC.

This chain joins TRBV3-1 (or the pseudogene TRBV3-2) and TRBJ1-2; D not certain. The germline V gene encodes CDR1 LGHDT and CDR2 YNNKEL (reference sequence). V was trimmed by 0 bases and J by 8 bases, leaving 7 bases between them. This CDR3 spans 12 amino acids. DNA for the CDR3: TGTGCCAGCAGCCAAGATCCGGGAGGCTACACCTTC. Translating it yields CASSQDPGGYTF.

The J gene is TRBJ1-1, the V gene TRBV15; the D gene is possibly TRBD1 (5 bases). CDR1 and CDR2 from the germline V gene are LNHNV and YYDKDF (reference sequence). The CDR3 is 14 residues long. Trimming stripped 9 bases from V and 4 bases from J, with 18 bases between. CDR3 region: CATSWSVGGTEAFF. The CDR3 DNA sequence: TGTGCCACTTCTTGGTCGGTGGGGGGCACTGAAGCTTTCTTT.

This chain uses TRBV18 with TRBJ2-3, with D perhaps TRBD1 (6 bases). This CDR3 comprises 16 residues. Between the trimmed V and J ends, which lost 0 bases and 2 bases, there was a span of 12 bases. Germline values: CDR1 KGHSH, CDR2 LQKENI. The chain's CDR3 is CASSPPWGPDTDTQYF. The CDR3 nucleotides are TGTGCCAGCTCACCACCGTGGGGGCCAGACACAGATACGCAGTATTTT. The variable domain in full, with the rest retrieved from reference TRBV18 and TRBJ2-3, is NAGVMQNPRHLVRRRGQEARLRCSPMKGHSHVYWYRQLPEEGLKFMVYLQKENIIDESGMPKERFSAEFPKEGPSILRIQQVVRGDSAAYFCASSPPWGPDTDTQYFGPGTRLTVL.